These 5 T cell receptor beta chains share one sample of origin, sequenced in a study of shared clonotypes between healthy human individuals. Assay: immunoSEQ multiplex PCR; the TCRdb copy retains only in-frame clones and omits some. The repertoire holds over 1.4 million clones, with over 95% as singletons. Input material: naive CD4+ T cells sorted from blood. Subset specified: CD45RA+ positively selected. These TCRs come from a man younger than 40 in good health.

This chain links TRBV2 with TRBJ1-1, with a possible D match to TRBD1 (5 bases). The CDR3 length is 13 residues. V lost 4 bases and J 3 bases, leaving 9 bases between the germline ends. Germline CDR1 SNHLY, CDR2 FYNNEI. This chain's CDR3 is CASSGDGYTEAFF. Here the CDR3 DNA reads TGTGCCAGCAGTGGGGACGGCTACACTGAAGCTTTCTTT.

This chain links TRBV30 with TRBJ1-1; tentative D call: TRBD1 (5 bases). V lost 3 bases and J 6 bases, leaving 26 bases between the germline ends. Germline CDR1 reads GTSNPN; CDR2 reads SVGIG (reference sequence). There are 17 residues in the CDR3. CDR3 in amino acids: CAWSPSGGQGRGAEAFF. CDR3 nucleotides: TGTGCCTGGAGCCCATCGGGGGGTCAAGGGCGAGGGGCTGAAGCTTTCTTT.

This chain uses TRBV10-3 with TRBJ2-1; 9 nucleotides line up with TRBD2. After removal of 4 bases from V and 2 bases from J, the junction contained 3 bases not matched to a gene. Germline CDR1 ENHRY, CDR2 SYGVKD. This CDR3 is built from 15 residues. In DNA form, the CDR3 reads TGTGCCATCAGTGTCGCTAGCGGGGCCTACAATGAGCAGTTCTTC. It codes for CAISVASGAYNEQFF.

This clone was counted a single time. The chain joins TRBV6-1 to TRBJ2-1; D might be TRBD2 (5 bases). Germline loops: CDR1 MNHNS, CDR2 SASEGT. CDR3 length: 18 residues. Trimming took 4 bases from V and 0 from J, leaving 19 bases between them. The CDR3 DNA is TGTGCCAGCAGTGCCTCAATAGGCGGGCTGAGCTCCTACAATGAGCAGTTCTTC. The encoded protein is CASSASIGGLSSYNEQFF.

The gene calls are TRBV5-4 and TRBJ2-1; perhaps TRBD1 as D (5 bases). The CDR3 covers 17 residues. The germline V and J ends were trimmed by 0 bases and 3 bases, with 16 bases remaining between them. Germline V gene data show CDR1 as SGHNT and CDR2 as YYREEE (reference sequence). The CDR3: CASSLGLDGAVYNEQFF. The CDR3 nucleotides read TGTGCCAGCAGCTTGGGGCTAGATGGGGCCGTCTACAATGAGCAGTTCTTC.